This record covers a single T cell receptor (beta chain). The record originates from a study of blood T cell repertoires in COVID-19. For the study at large: Collection of acute and convalescent COVID-19 samples took place in the United States, Italy and Spain. T cells, B-cell-depleted T cells, or PBMCs supplied cDNA or gDNA.

The CDR3 length is 12 residues. The J segment lost 10 bases and the V segment lost 4 bases, leaving 6 bases of the junction unmatched. The germline CDR1 and CDR2 sequences are SEHNR and FQNEAQ (reference sequence). TCRdb keeps only in-frame clones here, not all; method: immunoSEQ multiplex PCR. The top ten clones hold less than 6.5% of a sample with approximately 65,000 clones, approximately 90% of them seen once. The receptor comes from a woman aged 18-35 years with acute or convalescent COVID-19. Specimen: peripheral blood. The J gene is TRBJ1-2, the V gene TRBV7-9; 7 bases are shared with TRBD1. The CDR3 protein is CASSSGDRPYTF. For the CDR3, the DNA is TGTGCCAGCAGCTCCGGGGACAGACCCTACACCTTC.